Below are 3 T cell receptor beta chains sequenced from a single sample in a study of OX40 agonist ivuxolimab in advanced cancers. The assay was immunoSEQ multiplex PCR, and TCRdb's table has in-frame clones only and misses some. The table shows tens of thousands of clones, with 80% to 90% occurring only once. The sequences come from CD4+ or CD8+ T cells sorted from blood, collected in a trial of the OX40 agonist ivuxolimab. The source of these receptors is an adult with an advanced solid tumor such as melanoma, head and neck, liver or kidney cancer.

The rearrangement uses TRBV11-2 and TRBJ2-7; TRBD2 agrees at 8 bases. Looked up from germline, CDR1 is SGHAT and CDR2 is FQNNGV. The CDR3 extends over 14 amino acids. The J segment lost 2 bases and the V segment lost 3 bases, leaving 3 bases of the junction unmatched. For the CDR3, the DNA is TGTGCCAGCAGCTTTAGCGGGGCAACCTACGAGCAGTACTTC. This sequence encodes CASSFSGATYEQYF.

In DNA, the CDR3 is TGTGCCAGCAGCACCCTTAGGAACACCATATATTTT. Encoded protein: CASSTLRNTIYF. The chain employs TRBV25-1 and TRBJ1-3; unclear D gene. Trimming cost V 6 bases and J 7 bases, with 10 bases left between them. The CDR3 has 12 amino acids. CDR1 and CDR2 from the germline V gene are MGHDK and SYGVNS.

This clone was observed a single time. V is TRBV19 and J is TRBJ1-5, with D possibly TRBD1 on 5 matching bases. The CDR3 extends over 14 amino acids. Germline values: CDR1 LNHDA, CDR2 SQIVND (reference sequence). The germline V and J ends were trimmed by 2 bases and 6 bases, with 11 bases remaining between them. For the CDR3, the DNA is TGTGCCAGTAGTATAACGGGGGATGGTCAGCCCCAGCATTTT. It translates to CASSITGDGQPQHF.